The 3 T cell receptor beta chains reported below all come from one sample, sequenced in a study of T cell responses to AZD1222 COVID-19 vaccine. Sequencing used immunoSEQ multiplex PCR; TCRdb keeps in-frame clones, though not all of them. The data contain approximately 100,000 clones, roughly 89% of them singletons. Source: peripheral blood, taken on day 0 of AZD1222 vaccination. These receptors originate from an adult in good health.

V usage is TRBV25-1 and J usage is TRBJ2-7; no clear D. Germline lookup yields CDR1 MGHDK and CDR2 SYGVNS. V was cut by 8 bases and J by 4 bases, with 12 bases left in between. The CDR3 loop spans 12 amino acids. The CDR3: CASSLLGYEQYF. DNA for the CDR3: TGTGCCAGCTCACTGTTGGGGTACGAGCAGTACTTC.

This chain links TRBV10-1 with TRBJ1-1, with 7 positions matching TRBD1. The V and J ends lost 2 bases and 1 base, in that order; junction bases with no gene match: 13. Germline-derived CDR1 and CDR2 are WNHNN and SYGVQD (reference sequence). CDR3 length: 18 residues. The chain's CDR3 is CASSEPGQRERENTEAFF. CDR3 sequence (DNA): TGCGCCAGCAGTGAGCCGGGACAGAGGGAGAGGGAGAACACTGAAGCTTTCTTT.

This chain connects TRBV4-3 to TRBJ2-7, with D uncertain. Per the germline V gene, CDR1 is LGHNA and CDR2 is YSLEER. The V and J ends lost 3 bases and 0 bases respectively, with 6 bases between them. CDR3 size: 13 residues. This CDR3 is CASSQQVSYEQYF. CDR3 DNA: TGCGCCAGCAGCCAGCAGGTCTCCTACGAGCAGTACTTC.